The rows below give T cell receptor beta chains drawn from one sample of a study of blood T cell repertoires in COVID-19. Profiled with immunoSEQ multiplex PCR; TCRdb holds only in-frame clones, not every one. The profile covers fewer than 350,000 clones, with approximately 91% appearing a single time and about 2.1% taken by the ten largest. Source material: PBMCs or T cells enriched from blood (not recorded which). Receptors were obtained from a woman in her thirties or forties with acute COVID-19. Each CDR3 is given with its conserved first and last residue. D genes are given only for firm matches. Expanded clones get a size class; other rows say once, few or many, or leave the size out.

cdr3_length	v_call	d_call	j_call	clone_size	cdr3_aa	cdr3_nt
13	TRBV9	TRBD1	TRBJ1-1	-	CASSGQGGAEAFF	TGTGCCAGCAGCGGACAGGGGGGAGCTGAAGCTTTCTTT
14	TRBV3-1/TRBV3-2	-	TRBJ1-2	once	CASSPRQANYGYTF	TGTGCCAGCAGCCCCCGACAGGCGAACTATGGCTACACCTTC
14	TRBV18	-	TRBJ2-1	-	CASSPQDRRNEQFF	TGTGCCAGCTCACCCCAGGACAGACGCAATGAGCAGTTCTTC
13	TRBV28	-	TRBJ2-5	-	CASGLDYQETQYF	TGTGCCAGCGGCTTGGACTACCAAGAGACCCAGTACTTC
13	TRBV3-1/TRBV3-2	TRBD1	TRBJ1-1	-	CASSRRQGAEAFF	TGTGCCAGCAGCCGCCGACAGGGGGCTGAAGCTTTCTTT
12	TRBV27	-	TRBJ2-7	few	CASSLGGAEQYF	TGTGCCAGCAGTTTGGGGGGGGCCGAGCAGTACTTC
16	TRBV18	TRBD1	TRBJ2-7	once	CASSPYGTGSSYEQYF	TGTGCCAGCTCACCGTACGGGACAGGGAGCTCCTACGAGCAGTACTTC
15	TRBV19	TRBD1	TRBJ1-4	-	CASRGLDRSNEKLFF	TGTGCCAGTAGGGGATTGGACAGGTCTAATGAAAAACTGTTTTTT
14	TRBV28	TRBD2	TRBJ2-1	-	CASSKASGGREQFF	TGTGCCAGCAGTAAGGCTAGCGGGGGCCGGGAGCAGTTCTTC
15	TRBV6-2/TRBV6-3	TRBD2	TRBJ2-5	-	CASSSLREIQETQYF	TGTGCCAGCAGTTCCTTGCGGGAGATCCAAGAGACCCAGTACTTC
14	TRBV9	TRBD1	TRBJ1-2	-	CASSVGDSNYGYTF	TGTGCCAGCAGCGTAGGGGACAGCAACTATGGCTACACCTTC
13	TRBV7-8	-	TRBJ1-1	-	CASRQPRNTEAFF	TGTGCCAGTAGACAGCCTCGGAACACTGAAGCTTTCTTT
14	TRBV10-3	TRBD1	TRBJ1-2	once	CAIKRQGLPYGYTF	TGTGCCATCAAAAGACAGGGGCTCCCCTATGGCTACACCTTC
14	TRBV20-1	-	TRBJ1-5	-	CSASNQGREQPQHF	TGCAGTGCTAGTAACCAGGGAAGAGAACAGCCCCAGCATTTT
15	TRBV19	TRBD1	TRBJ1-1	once	CASSTPTGVGTEAFF	TGTGCCAGTAGTACACCAACAGGGGTCGGCACTGAAGCTTTCTTT
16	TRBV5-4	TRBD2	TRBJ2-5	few	CASSPGTSGRLETQYF	TGTGCCAGCAGCCCCGGGACTAGCGGGAGGTTAGAGACCCAGTACTTC
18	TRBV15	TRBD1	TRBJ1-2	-	CATSREERTGALNYGYTF	TGTGCCACCAGCAGAGAAGAGAGAACAGGGGCTCTAAACTATGGCTACACCTTC
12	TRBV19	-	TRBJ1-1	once	CASSSGRSEAFF	TGTGCCAGTAGTAGCGGCCGATCTGAAGCTTTCTTT
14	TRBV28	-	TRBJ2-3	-	CASSLAGFTDTQYF	TGTGCCAGCAGTTTAGCGGGGTTCACAGATACGCAGTATTTT
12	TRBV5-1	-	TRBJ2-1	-	CASSFDFNEQFF	TGCGCCAGCAGCTTTGACTTCAATGAGCAGTTCTTC
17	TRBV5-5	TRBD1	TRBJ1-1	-	CASSLATGAPAGTEAFF	TGTGCCAGCAGCTTGGCTACAGGGGCCCCGGCGGGCACTGAAGCTTTCTTT
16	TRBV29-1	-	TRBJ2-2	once	CSVGRVPGGYTGELFF	TGCAGCGTCGGCAGGGTGCCGGGCGGATACACCGGGGAGCTGTTTTTT
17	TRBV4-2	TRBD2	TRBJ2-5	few	CASSQERTSGAQETQYF	TGTGCCAGCAGCCAAGAAAGGACTAGCGGGGCTCAAGAGACCCAGTACTTC
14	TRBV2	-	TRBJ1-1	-	CASSDRVSGTEAFF	TGTGCCAGCAGTGACAGGGTGAGTGGTACTGAAGCTTTCTTT
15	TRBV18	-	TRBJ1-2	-	CASSPDTGFNYGYTF	TGTGCCAGCTCACCAGATACGGGGTTTAACTATGGCTACACCTTC
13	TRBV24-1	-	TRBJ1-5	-	CATSLGVNQPQHF	TGTGCCACCAGTCTAGGGGTGAATCAGCCCCAGCATTTT
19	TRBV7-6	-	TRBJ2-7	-	CASSPVLSDRLVKDDEQYF	TGTGCCAGCAGCCCTGTTTTGTCAGACAGACTAGTGAAAGACGACGAGCAGTACTTC
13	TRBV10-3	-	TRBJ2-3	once	CAIRDTYTDTQYF	TGTGCCATCCGAGATACGTACACAGATACGCAGTATTTT
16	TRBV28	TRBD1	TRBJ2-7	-	CASTTHLGTGTYEQYF	TGTGCCAGCACCACTCACCTAGGGACAGGGACCTACGAGCAGTACTTC
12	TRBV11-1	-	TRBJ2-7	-	CASSLARYEQYF	TGTGCCAGCAGCTTAGCCAGATACGAGCAGTACTTC
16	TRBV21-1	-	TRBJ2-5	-	CASSKSRRGGEETQYF	TGTGCCAGCAGCAAAAGTAGGAGGGGGGGCGAAGAGACCCAGTACTTC
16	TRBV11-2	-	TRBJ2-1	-	CASSTRMGSFYNEQFF	TGTGCCAGCAGCACTCGAATGGGTAGCTTCTACAATGAGCAGTTCTTC
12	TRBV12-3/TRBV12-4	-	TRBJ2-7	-	CASSLQVDEQYF	TGTGCCAGCAGTTTGCAGGTGGACGAGCAGTACTTC
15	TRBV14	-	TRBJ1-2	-	CASSQGGADGYGYTF	TGTGCCAGCAGCCAGGGGGGTGCGGACGGATATGGCTACACCTTC
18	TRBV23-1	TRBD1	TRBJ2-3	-	CASSHSKRGTGGLLTQYF	TGCGCCAGCAGTCACTCAAAGAGGGGGACAGGGGGATTGTTGACGCAGTATTTT
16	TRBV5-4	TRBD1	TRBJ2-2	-	CASSLPPGQGSGELFF	TGTGCCAGCAGCTTACCACCGGGACAGGGTTCAGGGGAGCTGTTTTTT
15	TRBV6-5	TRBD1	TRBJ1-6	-	CASSQDRVFGSPLHF	TGTGCCAGCAGCCAGGACAGGGTTTTTGGGTCACCCCTCCACTTT
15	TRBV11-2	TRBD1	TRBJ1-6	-	CASSQSTGYRPPLHF	TGTGCCAGCAGCCAATCGACAGGGTATAGACCGCCCCTCCACTTT
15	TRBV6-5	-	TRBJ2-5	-	CASSYSLAYQETQYF	TGTGCCAGCAGTTACTCGCTAGCGTACCAAGAGACCCAGTACTTC
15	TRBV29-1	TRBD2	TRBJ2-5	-	CSVDLSSGGTGTQYF	TGCAGCGTTGATCTAAGCAGCGGGGGGACCGGGACCCAGTACTTC